This paragraph covers one TCR beta chain sequence. This clonotype showed up many times. The clone's antigen remains unknown. The sample holds no much larger clone one base away, and base qualities are not on file. From cysteine to phenylalanine, the CDR3 is 18 amino acids long. Left in the record is the CDR3 DNA by itself, 54 bases read in frame from the first base. Systemically healthy Caucasian individuals from Russia, around 38 in total and aged about 6 to 90 years, were included as donors. Each donor gave around 9.8 milliliters of peripheral blood, collected into EDTA-treated Vacutainer tubes. Ficoll-Paque density-gradient centrifugation was used to isolate PBMCs, with at least 6.5 million per sample. Total RNA, at least 5 micrograms per sample, was extracted from PBMCs with Trizol reagent. For every donor, an aliquot of PBMCs went through flow cytometry to measure the percentages of naive CD45RAhigh/CD27high T cells.

The protocol used for the library was 5' RACE. This sample was sequenced with an Illumina HiSeq 2500. A second roughly 7 to 11 cycle PCR used a sample-barcoded 5' primer and a J-beta primer mix. Each TCR beta cDNA molecule received a unique molecular identifier from a template-switch 5' adaptor carrying 12 random nucleotides. Each sample yielded at least 2.5 million CDR3-containing paired-end reads. All of the RNA was converted into first-strand cDNA using the Mint cDNA synthesis kit, with a TRBC-specific oligonucleotide serving as the primer. All cDNA was treated with uracil-DNA glycosylase and then went through a first 18-cycle PCR with the universal primers M1SS and BC2_uni_R. The source study handled its data this way. Normalization of each sample was performed by random selection of 1 million high-quality reads, each carrying a distinct molecular identifier. Instead of being binned into consensus sequences, reads that shared molecular identifiers were thrown out. CDR3 identification, clonotype clustering and error correction used MiTCR with a Q25 quality threshold and the strictest error-elimination algorithm. A nonparametric unseen species model with Euler transformation was used to estimate lower-bound total TCR beta diversity. In-frame beta chains were kept once TCRdb had trimmed the public reads at Q25 with fastp and called clones with MiXCR. Duplicate CDR3 protein sequences are folded into a single record with the most common DNA and genes. The V and J calls and clone size are TCRdb's, not the authors'. The sample data list approximately 680,000 distinct CDR3 sequences, and roughly 30% of these were observed just once. Approximately 15% of the sample is in the top ten clones.

This sample was included in a study of blood T cells in healthy people across ages (dated by TCRdb to about 2015). For the wider study: In model experiments, template switching captured about one uniquely barcoded TCR beta cDNA molecule for every two T cells. Using deep sequencing normalized with unique cDNA molecular identifiers, the study measured how TCR beta repertoire diversity changes with age. The donors were divided into four age groups: young (average around 15 years), middle-aged (around 41), aged (approximately 64) and long-lived (82). To avoid experimental bias, donors of different ages were distributed randomly across sequencing lanes. For two donors (one aged 18 to 29 and one aged 80 or older), the study analyzed two additional independent replicas of 1 million unique cDNA reads from the same blood draw. What the authors observed across the whole study: Estimates of total diversity from one million sequenced T cells were regarded as lower bounds and underestimates. Because the CMV infection status of the donors was unknown, age-related changes in expanded clonotypes may potentially have been confounded. As age increased, observed TCR beta diversity per million T cells dropped in a roughly linear way, and a significant reduction was already evident by age 40. Compared with the aged group, the long-lived group had more naive CD4+ T cells, fewer expanded clones and increased TCR diversity, suggesting age selection. Because profiling used bulk unsorted PBMCs, naive and antigen-experienced compartments could not be compared conclusively. There was a strong correlation between observed TCR beta diversity and the percentage of naive T cells measured by flow cytometry.

The chain is encoded by TRBV21-1 joined to TRBJ1-4; the DNA was not used to check the table's D call, TRBD1. TRBV21-1 is a pseudogene. The specimen was blood. This sequence originates from a woman of 80 years or more in good health. Donor details come from another sample of the same person, matched by shared clones. In nucleotide form, the sequence is TGTGCCAGCAGCGCAGGGACAGGGGGCTTTTCAACTAATGAAAAACTGTTTTTT. It specifies CASSAGTGGFSTNEKLFF.